The 10 T cell receptor beta chains below come from one sample, sequenced in a study of T cell changes during pregnancy in multiple sclerosis. Clones were sequenced by immunoSEQ multiplex PCR, and TCRdb holds only the in-frame ones, with some missing. The sample has fewer than 50,000 clones, 92% seen once. Sample: CD8+ T cells from peripheral blood mononuclear cells, taken in the third trimester of pregnancy. Every receptor here comes from a female donor with multiple sclerosis, enrolled in a pregnancy study.

V usage is TRBV4-1 and J usage is TRBJ2-3; TRBD2 matches 7 bases. CDR3 length: 17 residues. Trimming took 1 base from V and 2 from J; bases not matched to a gene: 9. Germline CDR1 is MGHRA and CDR2 is YSYEKL. The CDR3 region has the DNA TGCGCCAGCAGCCAAGGGGGTTCGGGAGGACACACAGATACGCAGTATTTT. Translation: CASSQGGSGGHTDTQYF.

In nucleotides, the CDR3 is TGTGCCACCAGCCCCTTCAATGGACTAGCGGCCGATCAAGAGACCCAGTACTTC. Translation gives CATSPFNGLAADQETQYF. The gene calls are TRBV15 and TRBJ2-5; 10 bases are a match to TRBD2. V lost 5 bases and J lost 2; bases outside the gene matches: 14. The CDR3 runs 18 residues. Germline CDR1 reads LNHNV; CDR2 reads YYDKDF (reference sequence).

The chain employs TRBV6-6 and TRBJ2-5, with 7 bases matching TRBD1. The CDR3 extends over 14 amino acids. Germline CDR1 and CDR2: MNHNY and SVGAGI (reference sequence). Trimming took 5 bases from V and 3 from J; bases not matched to a gene: 6. The CDR3 is CASSPTDREETQYF. Here the CDR3 DNA reads TGTGCCAGCAGTCCCACCGACAGGGAAGAGACCCAGTACTTC.

The rearrangement uses TRBV9 and TRBJ2-3; 9 nucleotides line up with TRBD2. J gave up 3 bases and V 3 bases, and 8 bases lay outside the gene matches. Germline loops: CDR1 SGDLS, CDR2 YYNGEE. There are 16 residues in the CDR3. The CDR3 bases are TGTGCCAGCAGCGGCCCGGGGCGGGAGGGTACAGATACGCAGTATTTT. This gives the protein CASSGPGREGTDTQYF.

The chain links TRBV6-5 to TRBJ2-7, with 8 nucleotides matching TRBD2. The V and J ends lost 0 bases and 6 bases, in that order; junction bases with no gene match: 4. The CDR3 spans 14 residues. Per germline, CDR1 MNHEY and CDR2 SVGAGI. The CDR3 DNA is TGTGCCAGCAGTTACTCACCGGGAGGGGTCGAGCAGTACTTC. It translates to CASSYSPGGVEQYF.

The chain couples TRBV6-5 to TRBJ2-7, with D perhaps matching TRBD2 (5 bases). Germline CDR1 and CDR2: MNHEY and SVGAGI. V was shortened by 9 bases and J by 4 bases, with 10 bases between the two germline ends. The CDR3 contains 11 residues. CDR3 in amino acids: CARGGRYEQYF. In nucleotides, the CDR3 is TGTGCCAGAGGAGGCCGGTACGAGCAGTACTTC.

The rearrangement uses TRBV19 and TRBJ2-1; 9 bases line up with TRBD2. From germline, CDR1 is LNHDA and CDR2 SQIVND (reference sequence). The CDR3 extends over 16 amino acids. With 4 bases clipped from V and 15 bases from J, the junction kept 19 bases outside the gene matches. CDR3 amino acids: CASSTSSGTHNLRRFF. Here the CDR3 DNA reads TGTGCCAGTAGTACCTCTAGCGGGACTCACAACCTGCGCAGGTTCTTC. The entire variable domain, with the rest obtained from reference TRBV19 and TRBJ2-1, is as follows: DGGITQSPKYLFRKEGQNVTLSCEQNLNHDAMYWYRQDPGQGLRLIYYSQIVNDFQKGDIAEGYSVSREKKESFPLTVTSAQKNPTAFYLCASSTSSGTHNLRRFFGPGTRLTVL.

The V and J genes are TRBV18 and TRBJ2-1; 7 bases align to TRBD2. This CDR3 is 14 amino acids long. CDR1 KGHSH and CDR2 LQKENI come from the germline V gene. The V gene end was trimmed by 0 bases and the J gene end by 13 bases; junction bases not matched to a gene: 9. The DNA for the CDR3 is TGTGCCAGCTCACCACCTGTCTCTAGCGGAGAACAGTTCTTC. It translates to CASSPPVSSGEQFF.

The chain carries TRBV11-2 and TRBJ2-7; weak D call: TRBD2 (5 bases). CDR1 is SGHAT and CDR2 is FQNNGV in the germline V gene. The CDR3 has 13 residues. Trimming cost V 0 bases and J 4 bases, with 7 bases left between them. The CDR3 protein is CASSLEDSYEQYF. Here the CDR3 DNA reads TGTGCCAGCAGCTTAGAGGACTCGTACGAGCAGTACTTC.

Comments on this clone: Germline and junction disagree at one end, which may indicate a read error. The V gene is TRBV7-7, the J gene TRBJ2-1; TRBD1 aligns across 10 bases. The CDR3 totals 13 residues. Germline V gives CDR1 SSHAT, CDR2 FNYEAQ (reference sequence). CDR3 DNA: TGTGCTAGCAGCTTGGGGACAGGGGTCGAGCAGTTCTTC. The encoded protein is CASSLGTGVEQFF.